One T cell receptor (beta chain) is described in this entry. Its binding antigen is unknown. It has no much larger one-base neighbor in the sample; base qualities were not kept. This entry belongs to a study of blood T cell repertoires in COVID-19 (dated by TCRdb to about 2020). For the study in its entirety: Samples from collaborators originated in the United States, Italy and Spain and spanned both the acute and convalescent phases of COVID-19. The material from the prospective study consisted of cDNA or gDNA derived from T cells, B-cell-depleted T cells, or PBMCs. Deeply sampled blood TCRbeta repertoires from subjects exposed to, actively infected with, or recovered from COVID-19 were included in the dataset. The repertoires were made available in a free public database intended to serve as a resource for research on the immune response to SARS-CoV-2. Samples came from the ongoing ImmuneRACE study (first 160 participants) plus 1,254 subjects from 6 global collaborators. Sample metadata almost always included a de-identified subject ID, COVID-19 status, age in years and sex. HLA class I and class II types, where available, came from metadata supplied by the sample provider rather than from assay-based typing.

The collaborating institutions used their own protocols to collect whole blood in K2EDTA tubes. For TCRbeta analysis, collaborators shipped samples in one of three forms: frozen whole blood, isolated PBMCs, or DNA extracted from either of those sample types. Including the terminal cysteine and phenylalanine, the CDR3 comprises 13 residues. Only CDR3 DNA remains: 39 bases, in frame from the first base. At the junction V is shortened by 2 bases and J by 7 bases; bases outside the gene matches: 0. Reading the germline V gene (reference sequence) gives CDR1 SEHNR and CDR2 FQNEAQ. The immunoSEQ Assay, a bias-controlled multiplex PCR, was used to amplify TCRbeta CDR3 regions from genomic DNA. The paper's processing steps were these. Within the assay, amplification of reference gene primers was used to estimate how many nucleated cells each sample contained. Sequence reads were collapsed and filtered to measure the absolute abundance of every unique TCRbeta CDR3 rearrangement. For each sample, productive Simpson clonality was calculated as the square root of Simpson's diversity index across productive rearrangements. Here the immuneACCESS table is served through TCRdb, limited to in-frame sequences with V and J called. Missing clones are a known gap in these copies; in checked studies unresolved V genes cover under half, and the rest lacks a known reason. From that table come the V and J calls and clone size; the DNA was used to work out D and trimming. The sample table holds over 80,000 clones, of which approximately 86% were seen once. The ten largest clones take up approximately 10% of the sample.

What the study reported, not specific to this receptor: How much clinical and demographic metadata was included differed by source and by participant, and the metadata was provided uncurated.

The chain is made from TRBV7-9 and TRBJ2-1, and 9 junction bases match TRBD2. This clonotype originated in a man in his fifties or sixties with acute or convalescent COVID-19. Sequences were obtained from peripheral blood. The sequenced DNA is TGTGCCAGCAGCTTAAGCGGGAGGAATGAGCAGTTCTTC. It specifies CASSLSGRNEQFF.